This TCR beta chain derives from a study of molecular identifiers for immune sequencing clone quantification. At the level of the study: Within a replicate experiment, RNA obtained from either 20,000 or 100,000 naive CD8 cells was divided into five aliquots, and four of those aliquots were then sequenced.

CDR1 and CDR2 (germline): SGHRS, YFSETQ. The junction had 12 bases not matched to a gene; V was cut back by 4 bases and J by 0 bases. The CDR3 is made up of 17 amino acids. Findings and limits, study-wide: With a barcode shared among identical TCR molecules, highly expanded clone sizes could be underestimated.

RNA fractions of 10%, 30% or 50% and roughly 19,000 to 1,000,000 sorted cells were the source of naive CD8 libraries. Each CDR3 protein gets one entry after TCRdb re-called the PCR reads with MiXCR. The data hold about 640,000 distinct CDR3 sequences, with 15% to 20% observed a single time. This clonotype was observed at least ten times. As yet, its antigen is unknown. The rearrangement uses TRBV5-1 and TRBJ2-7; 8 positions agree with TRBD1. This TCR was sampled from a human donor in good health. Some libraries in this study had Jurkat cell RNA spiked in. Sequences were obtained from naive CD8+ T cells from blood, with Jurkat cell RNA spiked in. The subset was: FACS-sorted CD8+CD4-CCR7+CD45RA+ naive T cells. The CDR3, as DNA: TGCGCCAGCAGCCCCATTTCCGGGACAGGATTCTCCTACGAGCAGTACTTC. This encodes CASSPISGTGFSYEQYF.